This TCR beta chain was found in a study of cytomegalovirus exposure and HLA in healthy donors. Trimming shortened V by 0 bases and J by 5 bases, and 9 bases separated the two germline ends. This CDR3 is 13 amino acids long. Germline CDR1 reads SGDLS; CDR2 reads YYNGEE. 60 Vbeta and 13 Jbeta primers were used in PCR. Clones were sequenced by immunoSEQ multiplex PCR, and TCRdb holds only the in-frame ones, with some missing. The sample contains over 150,000 clones, 60% to 80% of which appear only once. In this sample, this clone turned up once. Material: PBMCs. The sequence was obtained from a man aged 25-45 years in good health and CMV-seropositive. The V and J genes are TRBV9 and TRBJ2-7; D not certain. CDR3 DNA sequence: TGTGCCAGCAGCGTAGAAGTAGCCGACGAGCAGTACTTC. Translated, it gives CASSVEVADEQYF.